The T cell receptor beta chain described here comes from a study of T-cell reconstitution after alpha-beta-depleted transplantation in children. Overall study findings and caveats: Roughly two months post-transplant, alpha-beta T cells reportedly originated from several hundred graft clones that had expanded. At day 60, the high TCRbeta diversity found in some patients originated from recipient T cells and thymic progenitors that had survived. Once a year had passed after transplant, T-cell counts and diversity came mostly from newly produced T cells.

Unique molecular identifiers were incorporated during preparation of the TCRbeta library. MiXCR was run by TCRdb on the PCR reads, yielding one entry per CDR3 protein. The sample carries roughly 670,000 distinct CDR3 sequences, 10% to 15% recorded once. CDR3 size: 12 residues. Per germline, CDR1 LGHDT and CDR2 YNNKEL (reference sequence). Trimming took off 4 bases at V and 5 bases at J, with 6 bases between the two ends. Points on this clonotype: Its antigen is not known.

Sequenced material: PBMCs, taken before TCRalphabeta/CD19-depleted stem cell transplant. This chain joins TRBV3-1 and TRBJ2-1; D remains ambiguous. The sequence derives from a girl aged 2 to 10 with congenital amegakaryocytic thrombocytopenia, due to receive a stem cell transplant. CDR3 loop: CASSPLHNEQFF. CDR3 sequence (DNA): TGTGCCAGCAGCCCACTTCACAATGAGCAGTTCTTC.